This TCR beta chain was found in a study of T cell responses to AZD1222 COVID-19 vaccine. Trimming cost V 5 bases and J 0 bases, with 11 bases left between them. This CDR3 is built from 14 residues. CDR1 SEHNR and CDR2 FQNEAQ come from the germline V gene (reference sequence). Profiling relied on immunoSEQ multiplex PCR, and the TCRdb table lists in-frame clones only, not all of them. Here the sample spans around 220,000 clones, about 94% being singletons. With respect to this clone: The same CDR3 also results from other DNA sequences found in this sample.

The chain recombines TRBV7-9 with TRBJ2-7; D is perhaps TRBD1 (6 bases). The material was peripheral blood, obtained 28 days after the second dose of the MenACWY control vaccine. This sequence originates from an adult who received the MenACWY meningococcal vaccine as a control. For the CDR3, the DNA is TGTGCCAGCAGCCCGGGACAAAGCTCCTACGAGCAGTACTTC. Its translation: CASSPGQSSYEQYF.